Included here is one T cell receptor (beta chain) sequence, with context. TCR beta CDR3 regions were amplified from RNA. An initial round of RT-PCR targeting the TCR CDR3 relied on the HTBI primer set. TCRdb re-analysed the multiplex PCR reads in MiXCR, keeping a single row per CDR3 protein. This table holds about 700,000 distinct CDR3 sequences, 12% to 15% found once. The CDR3 has 14 residues. V was pared by 6 bases and J by 7 bases, with 4 bases of the junction left unmatched. CDR1 is MGHRA and CDR2 is YSYEKL in the germline V gene. This sample was included in a study of T cells in Graves' hyperthyroidism and ophthalmopathy.

The sample taken for sequencing was blood. The clonotype originates from a woman under 30 with Graves' hyperthyroidism. The chain has TRBV4-1 and TRBJ1-4, with 11 positions matching TRBD1. CDR3 loop: CASRRDRGSEKLFF. The CDR3, as DNA: TGCGCCAGCAGGCGGGACAGGGGGAGTGAAAAACTGTTTTTT.